A selection of T cell receptor beta chains follows, all from one sample in a study of CD8 T cells in ankylosing spondylitis. TCRdb called the 5' RACE reads again in MiXCR, with one record for every CDR3 protein. The sample lists 150,000 to 200,000 distinct CDR3 sequences, approximately 20% seen once, with approximately 7.8% in the top ten. The sequenced sample consisted of blood, either unsorted or a sorted T cell fraction (not recorded which). These receptors came from a male donor with ankylosing spondylitis or in good health (not recorded which). Each CDR3 is given with its conserved first and last residue. A D gene is named only where the DNA matches it firmly. Expanded clones are given a class, and other clones once, few, many or no size at all.

J gene: TRBJ1-2; clone size: .; V gene: TRBV11-2; D gene: .; CDR3 protein: CASSLAGESGGYTF; CDR3 DNA: TGTGCCAGCAGCTTAGCTGGGGAATCGGGTGGCTACACCTTC
J gene: TRBJ2-4; clone size: many; V gene: TRBV3-1; D gene: .; CDR3 protein: CASSLGPLGIQYF; CDR3 DNA: TGTGCCAGCAGCCTAGGACCACTAGGCATTCAGTACTTC
J gene: TRBJ2-2; clone size: few; V gene: TRBV6-1; D gene: .; CDR3 protein: CASRPQGNTGELFF; CDR3 DNA: TGTGCCAGCAGACCTCAGGGGAACACCGGGGAGCTGTTTTTT
J gene: TRBJ2-3; clone size: .; V gene: TRBV20-1; D gene: .; CDR3 protein: CSAERQVLGFTDTQYF; CDR3 DNA: TGCAGTGCTGAGAGACAGGTCCTGGGATTCACAGATACGCAGTATTTT
J gene: TRBJ1-1; clone size: .; V gene: TRBV25-1; D gene: .; CDR3 protein: CASTRRGDSMNTEAFF; CDR3 DNA: TGTGCCAGCACCAGACGCGGGGATTCCATGAACACTGAAGCTTTCTTT
J gene: TRBJ2-6; clone size: .; V gene: TRBV5-6; D gene: .; CDR3 protein: CASSRQSGLGNVLTF; CDR3 DNA: TGTGCCAGCAGCCGTCAAAGCGGTTTGGGCAACGTCCTGACTTTC
J gene: TRBJ1-2; clone size: few; V gene: TRBV5-1; D gene: .; CDR3 protein: CASSLEAKSNYGYTF; CDR3 DNA: TGCGCCAGCAGCTTGGAGGCCAAATCTAACTATGGCTACACCTTC
J gene: TRBJ2-2; clone size: .; V gene: TRBV5-5; D gene: .; CDR3 protein: CASTRGRSGELFF; CDR3 DNA: TGTGCCAGCACCCGAGGACGATCCGGGGAGCTGTTTTTT
J gene: TRBJ2-7; clone size: few; V gene: TRBV28; D gene: TRBD1; CDR3 protein: CASSLWGQGASYEQYF; CDR3 DNA: TGTGCCAGCAGTTTATGGGGACAGGGGGCCTCCTACGAGCAGTACTTC
J gene: TRBJ2-3; clone size: .; V gene: TRBV28; D gene: TRBD2; CDR3 protein: CASSFSGTSGRRTDTQYF; CDR3 DNA: TGTGCCAGCAGTTTTTCCGGGACTAGCGGGAGACGAACAGATACGCAGTATTTT
J gene: TRBJ2-7; clone size: few; V gene: TRBV28; D gene: TRBD2; CDR3 protein: CASSQTRASGRYF; CDR3 DNA: TGTGCCAGCAGCCAGACGAGAGCTAGCGGGAGGTACTTC
J gene: TRBJ1-2; clone size: .; V gene: TRBV3-1; D gene: .; CDR3 protein: CASSQGFGNGYTF; CDR3 DNA: TGTGCCAGCAGCCAGGGGTTCGGTAATGGCTACACCTTC
J gene: TRBJ1-4; clone size: .; V gene: TRBV25-1; D gene: .; CDR3 protein: CASRGPGLINEKLFF; CDR3 DNA: TGTGCCAGCAGGGGACCGGGGCTGATTAATGAAAAACTGTTTTTT
J gene: TRBJ2-7; clone size: many; V gene: TRBV20-1; D gene: .; CDR3 protein: CSASRTGTYEQYF; CDR3 DNA: TGCAGTGCTAGTCGAACAGGTACCTACGAGCAGTACTTC
J gene: TRBJ1-4; clone size: .; V gene: TRBV20-1; D gene: .; CDR3 protein: CSADAAAGEKLFF; CDR3 DNA: TGCAGTGCCGATGCCGCCGCGGGGGAAAAACTGTTTTTT
J gene: TRBJ2-5; clone size: many; V gene: TRBV2; D gene: .; CDR3 protein: CATRQYQETQYF; CDR3 DNA: TGTGCCACCCGACAGTATCAAGAGACCCAGTACTTC
J gene: TRBJ1-1; clone size: .; V gene: TRBV29-1; D gene: .; CDR3 protein: CSVTSGVNTEAFF; CDR3 DNA: TGCAGCGTCACGAGTGGCGTAAACACTGAAGCTTTCTTT
J gene: TRBJ2-3; clone size: .; V gene: TRBV27; D gene: .; CDR3 protein: CASISPPKTSLSTDTQYF; CDR3 DNA: TGTGCCAGCATATCACCCCCGAAGACAAGCCTTAGCACAGATACGCAGTATTTT
J gene: TRBJ2-2; clone size: .; V gene: TRBV28; D gene: .; CDR3 protein: CASSSAVGELFF; CDR3 DNA: TGTGCCAGCAGCTCCGCGGTGGGGGAGCTGTTTTTT
J gene: TRBJ2-1; clone size: many; V gene: TRBV5-1; D gene: TRBD2; CDR3 protein: CASSTGTSGNEQFF; CDR3 DNA: TGCGCCAGCAGCACTGGGACTAGCGGCAATGAGCAGTTCTTC
J gene: TRBJ1-5; clone size: many; V gene: TRBV20-1; D gene: .; CDR3 protein: CSARDVTDNQPQHF; CDR3 DNA: TGCAGTGCTAGAGATGTGACAGACAATCAGCCCCAGCATTTT
J gene: TRBJ1-2; clone size: many; V gene: TRBV5-1; D gene: TRBD1; CDR3 protein: CASSLSGDRGNYGYTF; CDR3 DNA: TGCGCCAGCAGCTTGTCCGGGGACAGGGGAAACTATGGCTACACCTTC
J gene: TRBJ1-2; clone size: many; V gene: TRBV12-3/TRBV12-4; D gene: TRBD1; CDR3 protein: CASSRPGQAINYGYTF; CDR3 DNA: TGTGCCAGCAGTCGTCCGGGACAGGCAATTAACTATGGCTACACCTTC
J gene: TRBJ2-2; clone size: few; V gene: TRBV28; D gene: .; CDR3 protein: CASSSPGLTNTGELFF; CDR3 DNA: TGTGCCAGCAGTTCACCAGGGCTTACGAACACCGGGGAGCTGTTTTTT
J gene: TRBJ2-1; clone size: .; V gene: TRBV20-1; D gene: .; CDR3 protein: CSARQTNGYHNEQFF; CDR3 DNA: TGCAGTGCTAGGCAAACTAACGGATACCACAATGAGCAGTTCTTC
J gene: TRBJ1-1; clone size: many; V gene: TRBV29-1; D gene: .; CDR3 protein: CSVGGLSTEAFF; CDR3 DNA: TGCAGCGTTGGTGGTTTGTCTACTGAAGCTTTCTTT
J gene: TRBJ1-5; clone size: .; V gene: TRBV19; D gene: .; CDR3 protein: CASSIWGTSNQPQHF; CDR3 DNA: TGTGCCAGTAGTATCTGGGGAACTAGCAATCAGCCCCAGCATTTT
J gene: TRBJ2-3; clone size: .; V gene: TRBV12-3/TRBV12-4; D gene: .; CDR3 protein: CTSNQGLRGDTQYF; CDR3 DNA: TGTACCAGCAACCAGGGACTGCGGGGCGATACGCAGTATTTT
J gene: TRBJ2-3; clone size: many; V gene: TRBV6-5; D gene: .; CDR3 protein: CASSSLRTDTQYF; CDR3 DNA: TGTGCCAGCAGTTCCCTTCGCACAGATACGCAGTATTTT
J gene: TRBJ1-1; clone size: few; V gene: TRBV10-3; D gene: .; CDR3 protein: CAISAPEGNTEAFF; CDR3 DNA: TGTGCCATCAGTGCGCCGGAGGGAAACACTGAAGCTTTCTTT
J gene: TRBJ2-1; clone size: .; V gene: TRBV19; D gene: .; CDR3 protein: CASSIGGRVYNEQFF; CDR3 DNA: TGTGCCAGTAGTATAGGTGGCAGAGTCTACAATGAGCAGTTCTTC
J gene: TRBJ1-2; clone size: .; V gene: TRBV28; D gene: .; CDR3 protein: CASSSTGLGYTF; CDR3 DNA: TGTGCCAGCAGTTCAACAGGGCTCGGCTACACCTTC
J gene: TRBJ1-2; clone size: few; V gene: TRBV7-9; D gene: .; CDR3 protein: CASSPEQGPNYGYTF; CDR3 DNA: TGTGCCAGCAGCCCCGAACAAGGACCTAACTATGGCTACACCTTC
J gene: TRBJ2-6; clone size: .; V gene: TRBV19; D gene: .; CDR3 protein: CASRDPGANVLTF; CDR3 DNA: TGTGCCAGTAGGGACCCTGGGGCCAACGTCCTGACTTTC
J gene: TRBJ2-1; clone size: few; V gene: TRBV20-1; D gene: .; CDR3 protein: CSASRTDTNEQFF; CDR3 DNA: TGCAGTGCTAGTCGGACAGACACCAATGAGCAGTTCTTC
J gene: TRBJ1-1; clone size: many; V gene: TRBV5-1; D gene: .; CDR3 protein: CASSSTTYRGQKNTEAFF; CDR3 DNA: TGCGCCAGCAGCTCGACAACCTATCGAGGACAGAAGAACACTGAAGCTTTCTTT
J gene: TRBJ2-3; clone size: few; V gene: TRBV5-1; D gene: TRBD1; CDR3 protein: CATPGGDTQYF; CDR3 DNA: TGCGCCACCCCAGGGGGAGATACGCAGTATTTT
J gene: TRBJ2-1; clone size: many; V gene: TRBV27; D gene: TRBD2; CDR3 protein: CASSTDFSGREKQFF; CDR3 DNA: TGTGCCAGCAGTACGGACTTTAGCGGGAGGGAAAAGCAGTTCTTC
J gene: TRBJ2-7; clone size: few; V gene: TRBV29-1; D gene: TRBD1; CDR3 protein: CSVVRGQGAYEQYF; CDR3 DNA: TGCAGCGTTGTAAGGGGACAGGGGGCCTACGAGCAGTACTTC
J gene: TRBJ2-1; clone size: many; V gene: TRBV6-5; D gene: TRBD2; CDR3 protein: CASSYPKSQGLRSYNEQFF; CDR3 DNA: TGTGCCAGCAGTTACCCTAAAAGCCAGGGACTACGCTCCTACAATGAGCAGTTCTTC
J gene: TRBJ1-1; clone size: many; V gene: TRBV20-1; D gene: .; CDR3 protein: CSARDPRTEAFF; CDR3 DNA: TGCAGTGCTAGAGATCCAAGGACTGAAGCTTTCTTT
J gene: TRBJ2-3; clone size: few; V gene: TRBV12-3/TRBV12-4; D gene: .; CDR3 protein: CASTPGSGVGTDTQYF; CDR3 DNA: TGTGCCAGCACCCCCGGGTCGGGAGTAGGTACAGATACGCAGTATTTT
J gene: TRBJ1-5; clone size: many; V gene: TRBV12-3/TRBV12-4; D gene: .; CDR3 protein: CASSLSQENQPQHF; CDR3 DNA: TGTGCCAGCAGTTTAAGTCAGGAGAATCAGCCCCAGCATTTT
J gene: TRBJ1-2; clone size: many; V gene: TRBV5-1; D gene: .; CDR3 protein: CASSAGPTSNYGYTF; CDR3 DNA: TGCGCCAGCAGCGCCGGTCCGACCTCTAACTATGGCTACACCTTC
J gene: TRBJ1-6; clone size: .; V gene: TRBV2; D gene: .; CDR3 protein: CAWGMDSSPLHF; CDR3 DNA: TGTGCTTGGGGGATGGACAGTTCACCCCTCCACTTT
J gene: TRBJ1-1; clone size: many; V gene: TRBV6-4; D gene: TRBD1; CDR3 protein: CASSAVTGGTEAFF; CDR3 DNA: TGTGCCAGCAGTGCCGTGACAGGGGGCACTGAAGCTTTCTTT
J gene: TRBJ2-5; clone size: many; V gene: TRBV27; D gene: TRBD1; CDR3 protein: CASSLQGAETQYF; CDR3 DNA: TGTGCCAGCAGTTTACAGGGGGCTGAGACCCAGTACTTC
J gene: TRBJ2-1; clone size: .; V gene: TRBV20-1; D gene: .; CDR3 protein: CSARAVLLGGDEQFF; CDR3 DNA: TGCAGTGCTAGAGCCGTCCTACTCGGGGGCGATGAGCAGTTCTTC
J gene: TRBJ2-3; clone size: few; V gene: TRBV12-3/TRBV12-4; D gene: .; CDR3 protein: CASTPRGVSTDTQYF; CDR3 DNA: TGTGCCAGTACCCCCCGCGGTGTGAGCACAGATACGCAGTATTTT
J gene: TRBJ2-7; clone size: many; V gene: TRBV27; D gene: TRBD1; CDR3 protein: CASSRQGDYEQYF; CDR3 DNA: TGTGCCAGCAGTCGACAGGGGGATTACGAGCAGTACTTC
J gene: TRBJ2-5; clone size: .; V gene: TRBV20-1; D gene: TRBD2; CDR3 protein: CSARAPSGVPETQYF; CDR3 DNA: TGCAGTGCCCGGGCCCCTAGCGGGGTTCCAGAGACCCAGTACTTC
J gene: TRBJ2-5; clone size: few; V gene: TRBV3-1; D gene: .; CDR3 protein: CASSQAYQETQYF; CDR3 DNA: TGTGCCAGCAGCCAGGCGTACCAAGAGACCCAGTACTTC
J gene: TRBJ2-7; clone size: .; V gene: TRBV18; D gene: .; CDR3 protein: CASSPDREGEQYF; CDR3 DNA: TGTGCCAGCTCACCCGACAGGGAGGGCGAGCAGTACTTC
J gene: TRBJ2-2; clone size: .; V gene: TRBV7-9; D gene: .; CDR3 protein: CASSVTGLDSGELFF; CDR3 DNA: TGTGCCAGCAGCGTTACGGGCCTCGACAGCGGGGAGCTGTTTTTT
J gene: TRBJ2-7; clone size: few; V gene: TRBV5-1; D gene: .; CDR3 protein: CASSITGGSYEQYF; CDR3 DNA: TGCGCCAGCAGCATAACAGGTGGCTCCTACGAGCAGTACTTC
J gene: TRBJ2-2; clone size: once; V gene: TRBV3-1; D gene: .; CDR3 protein: CASSHSGAELFF; CDR3 DNA: TGTGCCAGCAGTCACTCCGGGGCCGAGCTGTTTTTT
J gene: TRBJ2-1; clone size: few; V gene: TRBV6-1; D gene: TRBD1; CDR3 protein: CASSGGTGHNNEQFF; CDR3 DNA: TGTGCCAGCAGTGGAGGGACAGGGCACAACAATGAGCAGTTCTTC
J gene: TRBJ2-2; clone size: .; V gene: TRBV5-1; D gene: .; CDR3 protein: CASSSLSTGELFF; CDR3 DNA: TGCGCCAGCAGCTCCCTGAGCACCGGGGAGCTGTTTTTT